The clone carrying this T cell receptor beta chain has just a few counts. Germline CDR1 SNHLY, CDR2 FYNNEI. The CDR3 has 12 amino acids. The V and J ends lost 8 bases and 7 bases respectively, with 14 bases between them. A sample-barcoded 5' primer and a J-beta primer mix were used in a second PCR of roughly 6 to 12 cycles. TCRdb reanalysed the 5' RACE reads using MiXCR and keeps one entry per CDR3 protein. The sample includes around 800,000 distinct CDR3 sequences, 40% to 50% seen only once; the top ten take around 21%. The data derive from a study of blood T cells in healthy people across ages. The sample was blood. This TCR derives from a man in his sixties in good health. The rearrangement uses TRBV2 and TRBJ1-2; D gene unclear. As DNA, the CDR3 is TGTGCCAGCGGGGTGGCCGCGGCTGGCTACACCTTC. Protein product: CASGVAAAGYTF.